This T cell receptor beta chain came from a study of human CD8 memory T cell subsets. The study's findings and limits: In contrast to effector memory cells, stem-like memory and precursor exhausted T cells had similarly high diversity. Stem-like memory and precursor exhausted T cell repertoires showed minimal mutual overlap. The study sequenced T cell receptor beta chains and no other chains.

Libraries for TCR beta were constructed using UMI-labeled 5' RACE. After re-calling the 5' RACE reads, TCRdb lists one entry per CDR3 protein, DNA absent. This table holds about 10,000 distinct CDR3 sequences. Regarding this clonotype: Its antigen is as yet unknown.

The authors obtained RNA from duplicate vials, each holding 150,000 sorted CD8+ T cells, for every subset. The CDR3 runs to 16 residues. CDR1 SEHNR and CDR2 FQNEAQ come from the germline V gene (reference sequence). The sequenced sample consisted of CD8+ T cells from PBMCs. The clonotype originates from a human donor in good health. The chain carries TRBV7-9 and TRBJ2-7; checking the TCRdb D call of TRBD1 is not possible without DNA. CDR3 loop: CASSLRDGARPHEQYF.